The 28 T cell receptor beta chains below come from one sample, sequenced in a study of blood T cell repertoires in COVID-19. Clones were sequenced by immunoSEQ multiplex PCR, and TCRdb holds only the in-frame ones, with some missing. The table shows roughly 49,000 clones, with just over 90% occurring only once. The specimen sequenced was peripheral blood. Receptors originate from a man between 60 and 75 years old with COVID-19, enrolled during active disease.

This clone was detected once. This chain connects TRBV7-2 to TRBJ2-1; D ambiguous. CDR3 length: 13 residues. Germline V lookup: CDR1 SGHTA, CDR2 FQGNSA. V was clipped by 1 base and J by 5 bases, with 6 bases between them. CDR3 region: CASSLEWHNEQFF. The CDR3 DNA sequence: TGTGCCAGCAGCTTAGAGTGGCACAATGAGCAGTTCTTC.

The chain links TRBV7-2 to TRBJ1-1; 7 bases match TRBD1. Germline V gene sequence: CDR1 SGHTA, CDR2 FQGNSA. The V gene end was trimmed by 5 bases and the J gene end by 5 bases; junction bases not matched to a gene: 14. The CDR3 contains 16 residues. As DNA, the CDR3 is TGTGCCAGCAGCCCGACAGGGATTCTATTTGGGACTGAAGCTTTCTTT. Amino acid sequence: CASSPTGILFGTEAFF.

In its sample, this clone was seen a few times. V gene TRBV28 combines with J gene TRBJ1-5; TRBD1 agrees at 10 bases. Germline lookup yields CDR1 MDHEN and CDR2 SYDVKM. With 5 bases clipped from V and 7 bases from J, the junction kept 5 bases outside the gene matches. CDR3 length: 14 residues. The CDR3 protein is CASSAGTGEQPQHF. As DNA, the CDR3 is TGTGCCAGCAGTGCTGGGACAGGGGAACAGCCCCAGCATTTT. Full variable domain (remainder filled in from reference TRBV28 and TRBJ1-5): DVKVTQSSRYLVKRTGEKVFLECVQDMDHENMFWYRQDPGLGLRLIYFSYDVKMKEKGDIPEGYSVSREKKERFSLILESASTNQTSMYLCASSAGTGEQPQHFGDGTRLSIL.

This sequence joins TRBV19 and TRBJ1-1, with 9 bases fitting TRBD1. There are 13 residues in the CDR3. CDR1 is LNHDA, CDR2 SQIVND, per germline (reference sequence). J lost 5 bases, V lost 5 bases, and 3 bases had no gene match. The CDR3 is CASSHRGRTEAFF. Written as DNA, the CDR3 is TGTGCCAGTAGTCACAGGGGGCGAACTGAAGCTTTCTTT.

The J gene is TRBJ1-1, the V gene TRBV27, with 7 bases identical to TRBD1. The CDR3 covers 15 residues. Germline trimming cut 7 bases from V and 1 base from J; bases unmatched to any gene: 9. Germline V gives CDR1 MNHEY, CDR2 SMNVEV (reference sequence). CDR3 DNA sequence: TGTGCCAGCAACCTAGCAAGGACAGGGAACACTGAAGCTTTCTTT. Translation: CASNLARTGNTEAFF.

This clone was seen only once. V is TRBV7-9 and J is TRBJ2-3, with D perhaps TRBD1 (6 bases). CDR1 SEHNR and CDR2 FQNEAQ come from the germline V gene (reference sequence). The V gene lost 5 bases and the J gene lost 2 bases, with 17 bases spanning the gap. The CDR3 totals 16 residues. As DNA, the CDR3 is TGTGCCAGCAGCCCTAGGACAGTCGAGCTCACAGATACGCAGTATTTT. Protein: CASSPRTVELTDTQYF. Using reference TRBV7-9 and TRBJ2-3 for the parts outside the CDR3, the full variable domain is DTGVSQNPRHKITKRGQNVTFRCDPISEHNRLYWYRQTLGQGPEFLTYFQNEAQLEKSRLLSDRFSAERPKGSFSTLEIQRTEQGDSAMYLCASSPRTVELTDTQYFGPGTRLTVL.

The chain uses TRBV29-1 and TRBJ1-2; 9 bases line up with TRBD1. The V segment lost 6 bases and the J segment 8 bases; nucleotides outside the gene matches: 7. The CDR3 totals 12 residues. CDR1 is SQVTM, CDR2 ANQGSEA, per germline. The CDR3 sequence: CSVTGTGSGYTF. The CDR3 DNA reads TGCAGCGTGACCGGGACAGGGTCCGGCTACACCTTC.

This clone showed up just once. The chain uses TRBV9 and TRBJ2-7; a weak D match, TRBD2 (6 bases). Germline V gene data show CDR1 as SGDLS and CDR2 as YYNGEE. The CDR3 contains 14 residues. Trimming shortened V by 0 bases and J by 6 bases, and 13 bases separated the two germline ends. The CDR3 is CASSVGGSGGEQYF. The CDR3 region has the DNA TGTGCCAGCAGCGTAGGCGGGTCCGGGGGCGAGCAGTACTTC.

This clone was observed a single time. V usage is TRBV7-2 and J usage is TRBJ1-2; D uncertain. V lost 4 bases and J 4 bases, leaving 10 bases between the germline ends. The CDR3 sequence is 13 residues long. Germline assignment: CDR1 SGHTA and CDR2 FQGNSA. Here the CDR3 DNA reads TGTGCCAGCAGCTCACCTTCAGGCTATGGCTACACCTTC. The encoded protein is CASSSPSGYGYTF.

The chain employs TRBV27 and TRBJ2-6; 8 nucleotides agree with TRBD1. This CDR3 comprises 19 residues. The V gene end was trimmed by 7 bases and the J gene end by 2 bases; junction bases not matched to a gene: 16. CDR1 is MNHEY, CDR2 SMNVEV, per germline (reference sequence). The DNA of the CDR3 is TGTGCCAGCACTACTCCGAACAGGGGGAAAATCCCTGGGGCCAACGTCCTGACTTTC. The encoded protein is CASTTPNRGKIPGANVLTF.

This chain connects TRBV10-3 to TRBJ2-7; D not resolved. Trimming cost V 10 bases and J 3 bases, with 19 bases left between them. This CDR3 comprises 14 residues. Germline-derived CDR1 and CDR2 are ENHRY and SYGVKD. As DNA, the CDR3 is TGTGCCACCCGAGCCCCGGGTGCTAGCTACGAGCAGTACTTC. Translated: CATRAPGASYEQYF.

The gene calls are TRBV6-2 or TRBV6-3 and TRBJ2-7; D remains unclear. CDR1 and CDR2 (germline): MNHEY, SVGEGT. The CDR3 loop spans 15 amino acids. Trimming shortened V by 0 bases and J by 1 base, and 10 bases separated the two germline ends. The CDR3 DNA follows: TGTGCCAGCAGTTACTCGGTCGGGTTATCCTACGAGCAGTACTTC. It encodes CASSYSVGLSYEQYF.

V usage is TRBV6-5 and J usage is TRBJ1-1; 11 nucleotides line up with TRBD1. Trimming took 6 bases from V and 10 from J; bases not matched to a gene: 7. CDR3 length equals 13 residues. Germline CDR1 MNHEY, CDR2 SVGAGI. As DNA, the CDR3 is TGTGCCAGCAGCGCCGGGACAGGGGGGAGAGCTTTCTTT. Protein product: CASSAGTGGRAFF.

The table lists this clone with a count of one. Here the CDR3 reads CASSQGEGEQYF. In DNA, the CDR3 is TGCGCCAGCAGCCAAGGGGAGGGGGAGCAGTACTTC. This sequence joins TRBV4-1 and TRBJ2-7; 7 bases agree with TRBD2. CDR3 size: 12 residues. V lost 1 base to trimming and J lost 7 bases; unmatched junction nucleotides: 1. The germline gives CDR1 MGHRA, CDR2 YSYEKL.

As regards this clone: Compared with germline, one end of the junction differs, possibly owing to a read error. This sequence joins TRBV30 and TRBJ1-1; possibly TRBD1 for D (6 bases). The germline gives CDR1 GTSNPN, CDR2 SVGIG (reference sequence). The CDR3 spans 13 residues. CDR3 sequence reads: CAWNPQGTTETFF. The CDR3 DNA follows: TGTGCCTGGAACCCACAGGGAACAACTGAAACTTTCTTT.

V is TRBV5-6 and J is TRBJ1-3; D ambiguous. V shed 2 bases and J shed 4 bases, with 7 bases lying between them. Germline loops: CDR1 SGHDT, CDR2 YYEEEE. The CDR3 extends over 13 amino acids. CDR3 DNA: TGTGCCAGCAGCTTCCCAGAAGGAAACACCATATATTTT. This codes for CASSFPEGNTIYF.

The V call is TRBV19, the J call TRBJ1-6, with a weak D call TRBD1 (5 bases). CDR1 is LNHDA, CDR2 SQIVND, per germline (reference sequence). The CDR3 is 14 residues long. Between the trimmed V and J ends, which lost 2 bases and 8 bases, there was a span of 10 bases. CDR3 sequence: CASSITGGDSPLHF. In DNA form, the CDR3 reads TGTGCCAGTAGTATAACCGGGGGAGATTCACCCCTCCACTTT.

The rearrangement joins TRBV24-1 to TRBJ2-3, with D possibly matching TRBD1 (6 bases). This CDR3 has 14 amino acids. Looked up from germline, CDR1 is KGHDR and CDR2 is SFDVKD. Trimming removed 6 bases at V and 6 bases at J, with 15 bases between. The CDR3 region has the DNA TGTGCCACCAGTACAGGGAACCCCCCGGATACGCAGTATTTT. This sequence encodes CATSTGNPPDTQYF.

V is TRBV27 and J is TRBJ2-2, with D possibly matching TRBD1 (6 bases). The V gene lost 10 bases and the J gene lost 9 bases, with 12 bases spanning the gap. This CDR3 spans 11 amino acids. Looked up from germline, CDR1 is MNHEY and CDR2 is SMNVEV (reference sequence). Here the CDR3 DNA reads TGTGCCATTCGCAGGGGAAGGGAGCTGTTTTTT. Translated, it gives CAIRRGRELFF.

The chain is built from TRBV7-4 and TRBJ1-5, with D uncertain. The V end lost 0 bases, the J end lost 5 bases, and 14 bases lay between the germline ends. The CDR3 loop spans 16 amino acids. Per germline, CDR1 SGHVT and CDR2 SQSDAQ. The CDR3 loop reads CASSLASAGSDQPQHF. CDR3 bases: TGTGCCAGCAGCTTAGCGAGTGCGGGGAGCGATCAGCCCCAGCATTTT.

V is TRBV5-1 and J is TRBJ1-4; D is perhaps TRBD1 (5 bases). The CDR3 length is 14 residues. Germline CDR1 SGHRS, CDR2 YFSETQ. V gave up 0 bases and J gave up 7 bases, with 10 bases separating them. This chain's CDR3 is CASSLEGIFEKLFF. CDR3 in DNA: TGCGCCAGCAGCTTGGAGGGGATATTTGAAAAACTGTTTTTT.

The chain has TRBV5-1 and TRBJ2-3; 9 bases map to TRBD2. CDR1 is SGHRS and CDR2 is YFSETQ in the germline V gene. The CDR3 contains 16 residues. The V gene end was trimmed by 5 bases and the J gene end by 5 bases; junction bases not matched to a gene: 12. In DNA form, the CDR3 reads TGCGCCAGCAGTGTCGGCGGGGGGGCTTCGGTAGATACGCAGTATTTT. Its translation is CASSVGGGASVDTQYF.

The rearrangement joins TRBV6-4 to TRBJ1-2, with D perhaps TRBD1 (5 bases). Germline loops: CDR1 MRHNA, CDR2 SNTAGT. The CDR3 is 12 amino acids. V was pared by 4 bases and J by 10 bases, with 13 bases between. CDR3 loop: CASSAQGIDYTF. The CDR3 bases are TGTGCCAGCAGTGCCCAGGGTATAGACTACACCTTC.

This clone was seen just once. This rearrangement joins TRBV27 to TRBJ1-2; perhaps TRBD1 as D (6 bases). V was shortened by 3 bases and J by 3 bases, with 14 bases between the two germline ends. Looked up from germline, CDR1 is MNHEY and CDR2 is SMNVEV (reference sequence). The CDR3 has 15 residues. As DNA, the CDR3 is TGTGCCAGCAGTTTGACATCAGGGGTTTACTATGGCTACACCTTC. Translation gives CASSLTSGVYYGYTF.

The rearrangement joins TRBV9 to TRBJ2-3; 10 positions agree with TRBD2. V lost 2 bases and J lost 3; bases outside the gene matches: 3. Germline CDR1 is SGDLS and CDR2 is YYNGEE. The CDR3 covers 15 residues. The CDR3, as DNA: TGTGCCAGCAGCGTCGGGACTAGCGTAACAGATACGCAGTATTTT. This gives the protein CASSVGTSVTDTQYF.

The rearrangement uses TRBV9 and TRBJ2-1; TRBD2 agrees at 9 bases. The germline V gene has CDR1 SGDLS and CDR2 YYNGEE. V shed 4 bases and J 8 bases; nucleotides not matched to a gene: 7. The CDR3 runs 14 residues. The CDR3 spells CASSTSRGGDEQFF. DNA of the CDR3: TGTGCCAGCAGCACCTCGCGGGGGGGCGATGAGCAGTTCTTC.

The chain carries TRBV7-9 and TRBJ1-4, with 8 bases aligning to TRBD1. CDR3 length: 13 residues. Germline values: CDR1 SEHNR, CDR2 FQNEAQ (reference sequence). V was pared by 8 bases and J by 8 bases, with 7 bases of the junction left unmatched. CDR3: CASLRQGAEKLFF. CDR3 nucleotides: TGTGCCAGCCTCCGGCAGGGGGCGGAAAAACTGTTTTTT.

The chain couples TRBV19 to TRBJ2-5; TRBD1 aligns across 7 bases. Trimming cost V 1 base and J 5 bases; bases outside gene matches: 13. Germline loops: CDR1 LNHDA, CDR2 SQIVND (reference sequence). The CDR3 is 17 residues long. As DNA, the CDR3 is TGTGCCAGTAGTATAGGGCGGAGAACAGGGGTCGGGGAGACCCAGTACTTC. Translated: CASSIGRRTGVGETQYF.